The clone carrying this T cell receptor beta chain was seen ten or more times. Its antigen is unknown. CDR3 length: 13 amino acids. Germline V gives CDR1 KGHSH, CDR2 LQKENI. V shed 6 bases, J shed 8 bases, and the junction held 4 bases outside the gene matches. Cells stained for CD3, CD4, CD8, CD45RA and CD27 were sorted into four subsets. Both TRBC1 and TRBC2 were covered by a beta constant-region primer of two equimolar oligonucleotides. TCRdb ran MiXCR on the UMI-ligation and nested PCR reads and lists one entry per CDR3 protein. The repertoire holds 81,000 or so distinct CDR3 sequences, with approximately 6.5% as singletons. These data are taken from a study of naive and memory T cell subsets. Findings and caveats of the study: Diversity fell and Gini index rose from naive through CM, EM, EMRA. In naive cells, over 85% of TCR sequences were seen only once.

Sequenced: central memory CD4+ T cells from blood. The sequence was collected from a human donor in good health. The rearrangement links TRBV18 to TRBJ1-6, with 7 bases lining up with TRBD1. CDR3 sequence (DNA): TGTGCCAGCTCTACAGGGGAGGATTCACCCCTCCACTTT. This gives the protein CASSTGEDSPLHF. The full variable domain, rest sourced from reference TRBV18 and TRBJ1-6, is NAGVMQNPRHLVRRRGQEARLRCSPMKGHSHVYWYRQLPEEGLKFMVYLQKENIIDESGMPKERFSAEFPKEGPSILRIQQVVRGDSAAYFCASSTGEDSPLHFGNGTRLTVT.